This passage covers 3 T cell receptor beta chains from one sample sequenced in a study of early stage breast cancer tumors. Sequenced by immunoSEQ multiplex PCR; TCRdb stores in-frame clones only, minus some. This sample carries 45,000 to 50,000 clones, approximately 83% of them seen once, and the ten largest clones take roughly 1.4%. Sequenced sample: blood. These receptors were obtained from a person aged 45 to 59 with breast cancer.

The rearrangement joins TRBV4-3 to TRBJ2-3, with 10 nucleotides matching TRBD2. V lost 4 bases, J lost 5 bases, and 9 bases stayed unmatched. CDR3 length: 16 amino acids. CDR1 is LGHNA and CDR2 is YSLEER in the germline V gene. CDR3 protein: CASSPFSGGNVDTQYF. The DNA for the CDR3 is TGCGCCAGCAGCCCTTTTAGCGGGGGGAATGTAGATACGCAGTATTTT.

The V and J genes are TRBV7-6 and TRBJ1-2; no definite D call. In germline, CDR1 is SGHVS, CDR2 FNYEAQ. V was trimmed by 5 bases and J by 0 bases, leaving 16 bases between them. The CDR3 covers 16 residues. The CDR3 loop reads CASSPVTTNSNYGYTF. DNA of the CDR3: TGTGCCAGCAGCCCGGTAACAACCAACTCTAACTATGGCTACACCTTC.

The chain combines TRBV4-1 with TRBJ2-7; the match to TRBD1 covers 8 bases. Germline CDR1 is MGHRA and CDR2 is YSYEKL. The CDR3 extends over 17 amino acids. Trimming removed 1 base from V and 3 bases from J; junction bases left unmatched: 11. Here the CDR3 DNA reads TGCGCCAGCAGCCAAGGGACCTTAGGGACAGGAGGCTACGAGCAGTACTTC. This encodes CASSQGTLGTGGYEQYF.